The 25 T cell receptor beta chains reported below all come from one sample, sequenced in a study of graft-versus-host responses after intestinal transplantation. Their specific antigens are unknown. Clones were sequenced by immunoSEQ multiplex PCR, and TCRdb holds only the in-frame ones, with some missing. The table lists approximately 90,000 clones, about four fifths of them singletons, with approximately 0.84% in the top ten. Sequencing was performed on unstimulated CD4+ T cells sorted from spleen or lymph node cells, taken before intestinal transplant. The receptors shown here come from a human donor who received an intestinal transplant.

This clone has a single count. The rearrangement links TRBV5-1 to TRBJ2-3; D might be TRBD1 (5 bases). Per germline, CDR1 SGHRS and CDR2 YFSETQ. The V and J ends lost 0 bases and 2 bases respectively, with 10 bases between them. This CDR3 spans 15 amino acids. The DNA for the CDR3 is TGCGCCAGCAGCTTGGCCCGACAGAACACAGATACGCAGTATTTT. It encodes CASSLARQNTDTQYF.

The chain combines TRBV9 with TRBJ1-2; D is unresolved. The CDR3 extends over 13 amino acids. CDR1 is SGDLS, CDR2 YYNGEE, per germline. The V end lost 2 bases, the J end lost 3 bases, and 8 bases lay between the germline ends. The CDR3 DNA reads TGTGCCAGCAGCGTGGGCCAATACTATGGCTACACCTTC. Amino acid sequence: CASSVGQYYGYTF.

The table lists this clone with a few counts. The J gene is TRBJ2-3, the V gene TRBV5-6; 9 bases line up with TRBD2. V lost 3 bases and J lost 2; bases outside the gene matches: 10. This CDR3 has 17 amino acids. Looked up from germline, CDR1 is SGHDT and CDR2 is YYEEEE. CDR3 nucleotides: TGTGCCAGCAGCTCCCCATTAGCGGGGGCGTTCACAGATACGCAGTATTTT. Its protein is CASSSPLAGAFTDTQYF.

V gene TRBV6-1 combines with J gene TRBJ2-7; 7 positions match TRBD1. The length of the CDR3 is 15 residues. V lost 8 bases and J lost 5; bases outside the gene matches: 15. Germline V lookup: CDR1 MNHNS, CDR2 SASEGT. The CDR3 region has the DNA TGTGCCAGCTCGCTTGTCGGGACAGACTACAACGAGCAGTACTTC. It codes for CASSLVGTDYNEQYF.

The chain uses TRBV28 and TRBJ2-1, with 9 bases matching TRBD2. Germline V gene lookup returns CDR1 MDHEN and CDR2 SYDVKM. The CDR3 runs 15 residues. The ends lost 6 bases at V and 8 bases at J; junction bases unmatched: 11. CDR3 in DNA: TGTGCCAGCAGGTTCCTGGGTAGCGGGAGTTATGAGCAGTTCTTC. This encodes CASRFLGSGSYEQFF.

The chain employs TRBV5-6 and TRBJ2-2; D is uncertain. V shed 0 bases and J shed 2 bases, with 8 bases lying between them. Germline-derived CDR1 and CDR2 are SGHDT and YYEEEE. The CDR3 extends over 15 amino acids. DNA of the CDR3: TGTGCCAGCAGCTTGGTAGTTCTAAACACCGGGGAGCTGTTTTTT. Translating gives CASSLVVLNTGELFF.

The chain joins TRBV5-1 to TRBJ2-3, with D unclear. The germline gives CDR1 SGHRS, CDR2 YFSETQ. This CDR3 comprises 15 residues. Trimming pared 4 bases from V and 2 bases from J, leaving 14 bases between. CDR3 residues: CASSKERASTDTQYF. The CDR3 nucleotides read TGCGCCAGCAGCAAGGAGCGAGCTTCCACAGATACGCAGTATTTT.

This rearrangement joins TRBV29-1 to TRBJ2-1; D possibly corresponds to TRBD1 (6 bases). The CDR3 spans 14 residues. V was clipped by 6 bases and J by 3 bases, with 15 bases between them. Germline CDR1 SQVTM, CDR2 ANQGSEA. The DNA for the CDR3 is TGCAGCGTCAGGCGGCAGGGGCGCTACAATGAGCAGTTCTTC. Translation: CSVRRQGRYNEQFF.

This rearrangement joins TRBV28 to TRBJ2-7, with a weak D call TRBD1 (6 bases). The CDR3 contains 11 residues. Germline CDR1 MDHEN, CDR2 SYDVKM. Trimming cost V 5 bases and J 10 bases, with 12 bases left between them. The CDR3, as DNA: TGTGCCAGCAGTGCGACAGGAAACCAGTACTTC. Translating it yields CASSATGNQYF.

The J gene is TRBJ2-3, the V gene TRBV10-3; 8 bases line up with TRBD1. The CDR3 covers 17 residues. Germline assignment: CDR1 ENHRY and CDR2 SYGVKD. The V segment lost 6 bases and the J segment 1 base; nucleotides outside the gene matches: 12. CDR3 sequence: CAISQKTGGRGTDTQYF. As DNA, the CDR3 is TGTGCCATCAGCCAAAAAACAGGGGGTAGGGGCACAGATACGCAGTATTTT.

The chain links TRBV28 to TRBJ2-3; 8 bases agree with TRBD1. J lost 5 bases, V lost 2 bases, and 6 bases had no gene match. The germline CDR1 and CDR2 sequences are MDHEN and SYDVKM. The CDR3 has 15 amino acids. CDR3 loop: CASSLQGALGDTQYF. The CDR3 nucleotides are TGTGCCAGCAGTTTACAGGGGGCCCTGGGAGATACGCAGTATTTT.

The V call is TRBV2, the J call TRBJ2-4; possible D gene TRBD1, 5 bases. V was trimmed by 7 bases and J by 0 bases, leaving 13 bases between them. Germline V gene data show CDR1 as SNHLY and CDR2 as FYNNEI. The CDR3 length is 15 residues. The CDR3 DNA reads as TGTGCCAGCAAGCAGACAGTACTAGCCAAAAACATTCAGTACTTC. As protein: CASKQTVLAKNIQYF.

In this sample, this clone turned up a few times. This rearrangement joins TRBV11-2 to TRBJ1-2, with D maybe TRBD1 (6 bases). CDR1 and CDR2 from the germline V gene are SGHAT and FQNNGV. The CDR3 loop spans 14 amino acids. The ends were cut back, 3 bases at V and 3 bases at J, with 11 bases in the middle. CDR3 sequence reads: CASSFGQHYYGYTF. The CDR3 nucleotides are TGTGCCAGCAGCTTCGGACAGCACTACTATGGCTACACCTTC. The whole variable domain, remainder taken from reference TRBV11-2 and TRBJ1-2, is EAGVAQSPRYKIIEKRQSVAFWCNPISGHATLYWYQQILGQGPKLLIQFQNNGVVDDSQLPKDRFSAERLKGVDSTLKIQPAKLEDSAVYLCASSFGQHYYGYTFGSGTRLTVV.

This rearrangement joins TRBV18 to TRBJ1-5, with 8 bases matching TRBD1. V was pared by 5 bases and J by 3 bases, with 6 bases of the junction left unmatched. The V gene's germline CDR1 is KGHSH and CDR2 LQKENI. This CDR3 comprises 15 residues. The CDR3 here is CASSRQGSPNQPQHF. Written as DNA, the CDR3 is TGTGCCAGCTCAAGACAGGGGAGCCCCAATCAGCCCCAGCATTTT. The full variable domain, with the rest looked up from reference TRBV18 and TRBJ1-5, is NAGVMQNPRHLVRRRGQEARLRCSPMKGHSHVYWYRQLPEEGLKFMVYLQKENIIDESGMPKERFSAEFPKEGPSILRIQQVVRGDSAAYFCASSRQGSPNQPQHFGDGTRLSIL.

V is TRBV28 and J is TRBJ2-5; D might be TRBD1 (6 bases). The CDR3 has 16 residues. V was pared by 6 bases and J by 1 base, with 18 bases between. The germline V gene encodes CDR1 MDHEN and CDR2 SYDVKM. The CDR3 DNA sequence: TGTGCCAGCAGGTCATTAGGGGCAGGGGTCCAAGAGACCCAGTACTTC. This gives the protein CASRSLGAGVQETQYF.

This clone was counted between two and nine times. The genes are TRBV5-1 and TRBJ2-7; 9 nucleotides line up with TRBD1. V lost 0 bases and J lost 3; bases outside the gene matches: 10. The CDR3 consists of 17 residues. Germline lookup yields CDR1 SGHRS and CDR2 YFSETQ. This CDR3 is CASSLDPPTGGSYEQYF. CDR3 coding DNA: TGCGCCAGCAGCTTGGACCCCCCGACAGGGGGAAGCTACGAGCAGTACTTC.

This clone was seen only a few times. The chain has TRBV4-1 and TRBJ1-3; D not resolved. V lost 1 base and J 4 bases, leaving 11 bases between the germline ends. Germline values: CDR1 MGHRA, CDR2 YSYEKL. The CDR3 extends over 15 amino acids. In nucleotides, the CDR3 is TGCGCCAGCAGCCAAGCCCCGACTCCCGGAAACACCATATATTTT. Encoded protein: CASSQAPTPGNTIYF.

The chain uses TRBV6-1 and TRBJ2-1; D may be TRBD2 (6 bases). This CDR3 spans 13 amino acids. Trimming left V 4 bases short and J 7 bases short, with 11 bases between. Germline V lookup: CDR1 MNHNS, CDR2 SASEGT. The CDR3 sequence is CASSVFRGNEQFF. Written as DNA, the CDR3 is TGTGCCAGCAGTGTCTTCCGGGGGAATGAGCAGTTCTTC.

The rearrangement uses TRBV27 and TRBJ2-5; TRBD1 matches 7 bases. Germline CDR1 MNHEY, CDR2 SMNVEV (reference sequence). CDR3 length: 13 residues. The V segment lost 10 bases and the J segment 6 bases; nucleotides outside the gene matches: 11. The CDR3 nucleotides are TGTGCCACTCGCCCGACAGGGCGGAAGACCCAGTACTTC. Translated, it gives CATRPTGRKTQYF.

DNA for the CDR3: TGTGCCAGCAGCCCGGGACTAGCGGGGGGGCCGGAGACCCAGTACTTC. This translates into CASSPGLAGGPETQYF. This chain links TRBV4-2 with TRBJ2-5; TRBD2 matches at 16 bases. J lost 5 bases, V lost 4 bases, and 4 bases had no gene match. CDR1 is LGHNA and CDR2 is YNFKEQ in the germline V gene. There are 16 residues in the CDR3.

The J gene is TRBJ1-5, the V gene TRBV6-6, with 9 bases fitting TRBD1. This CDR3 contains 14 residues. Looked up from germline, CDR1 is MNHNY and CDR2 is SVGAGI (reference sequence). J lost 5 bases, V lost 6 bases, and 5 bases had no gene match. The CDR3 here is CASSRQGVDQPQHF. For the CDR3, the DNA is TGTGCCAGCAGCAGACAGGGGGTTGATCAGCCCCAGCATTTT.

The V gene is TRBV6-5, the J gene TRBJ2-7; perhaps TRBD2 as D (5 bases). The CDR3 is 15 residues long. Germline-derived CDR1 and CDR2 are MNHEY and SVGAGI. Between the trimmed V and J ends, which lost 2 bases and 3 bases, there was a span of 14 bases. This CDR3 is CASSYRYGDYYEQYF. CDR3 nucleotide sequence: TGTGCCAGCAGTTACAGGTACGGCGACTACTACGAGCAGTACTTC.

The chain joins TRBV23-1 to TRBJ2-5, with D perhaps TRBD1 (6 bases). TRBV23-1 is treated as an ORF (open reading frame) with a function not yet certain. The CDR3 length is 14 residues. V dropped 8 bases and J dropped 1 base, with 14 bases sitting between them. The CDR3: CASLTQGRQETQYF. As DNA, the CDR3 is TGCGCCAGCCTTACGCAGGGGCGCCAAGAGACCCAGTACTTC.

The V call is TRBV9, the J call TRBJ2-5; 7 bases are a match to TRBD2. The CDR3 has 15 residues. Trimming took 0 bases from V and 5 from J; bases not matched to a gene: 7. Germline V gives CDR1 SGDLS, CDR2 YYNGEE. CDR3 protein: CASSVETGGGETQYF. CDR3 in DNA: TGTGCCAGCAGCGTAGAAACGGGGGGAGGGGAGACCCAGTACTTC. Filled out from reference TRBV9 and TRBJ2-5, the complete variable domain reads DSGVTQTPKHLITATGQRVTLRCSPRSGDLSVYWYQQSLDQGLQFLIQYYNGEERAKGNILERFSAQQFPDLHSELNLSSLELGDSALYFCASSVETGGGETQYFGPGTRLLVL.

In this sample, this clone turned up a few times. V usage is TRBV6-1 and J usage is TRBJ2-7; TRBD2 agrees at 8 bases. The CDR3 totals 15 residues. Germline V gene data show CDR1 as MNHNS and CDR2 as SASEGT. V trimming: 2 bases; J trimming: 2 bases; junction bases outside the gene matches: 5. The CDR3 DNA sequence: TGTGCCAGCAGTGAAAATGGCGGGGGGCCCTACGAGCAGTACTTC. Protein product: CASSENGGGPYEQYF.